This T cell receptor beta chain derives from a study of T cells after yellow fever vaccination. Turning to this clonotype: What it binds is not known.

MiXCR, applied by TCRdb to the 5' RACE reads, yields one record per CDR3 protein. Among approximately 550,000 distinct CDR3 sequences, about 14% were seen once, and the ten largest hold over 11%. Germline loops: CDR1 LGHNA, CDR2 YSLEER. There are 12 residues in the CDR3. The germline V and J ends were trimmed by 0 bases and 11 bases, with 8 bases remaining between them. Study-level findings and limits: Abundant clonotypes from the bulk population could have been carried over as contaminants into FACS-sorted repertoires.

The specimen was PBMCs, collected on the day of the yellow fever booster vaccination. The V call is TRBV4-3, the J call TRBJ2-1; no reliable D call. The TCR was taken from a man younger than 45 who received the YFV17D yellow fever vaccine. The CDR3 nucleotides are TGCGCCAGCAGCCAAGAGCGACGGAAGCAGTTCTTC. Encoded protein: CASSQERRKQFF.